The clone carrying this T cell receptor beta chain was seen once. The junction differs from germline at one of its ends, possibly a read error. This record belongs to a study of molecular identifiers for immune sequencing clone quantification. The CDR3 spans 16 residues. The germline V gene encodes CDR1 MDHEN and CDR2 SYDVKM. TCRdb reprocessed the PCR reads via MiXCR and lists one record per CDR3 protein. Here the sample spans 490,000 or so distinct CDR3 sequences, about a fifth being singletons. This clonotype was sampled from a human donor in good health. Some libraries in this study had Jurkat cell RNA spiked in. Sequences were obtained from naive CD8+ T cells from blood, with Jurkat cell RNA spiked in. Regarding subset: FACS-sorted CD8+CD4-CCR7+CD45RA+ naive T cells. The chain has TRBV28 and TRBJ2-5; 8 nucleotides align to TRBD1. This CDR3 reads CASRPGQVTYHETQYF. The CDR3 nucleotides read TGTGCCAGCAGGCCGGGACAGGTTACGTACCACGAGACCCAGTACTTC.